The source of this T cell receptor (beta chain) is a study of PD-1 blockade in classical Hodgkin lymphoma. This sample's time point: cycle 4 day 1 (C4D1), after more than five weeks of nivolumab. Patients all relapsed after autologous stem cell transplantation, and there was variation in brentuximab vedotin exposure. Patients had relapsed/refractory classical Hodgkin lymphoma with complete response, partial response or progressive disease as best response. The length of the CDR3 is 19 residues. The V end lost 4 bases, the J end lost 7 bases, and 29 bases lay between the germline ends. From germline, CDR1 is MDHEN and CDR2 SYDVKM. Profiled with immunoSEQ multiplex PCR; TCRdb holds only in-frame clones, not every one. The profile shows 110,000 or so clones, roughly nine tenths of them singletons.

The sample here was peripheral blood mononuclear cells (PBMCs), taken before the fourth cycle of nivolumab. The chain links TRBV28 to TRBJ1-5, with D tentatively TRBD1 (6 bases). This receptor was identified in a human donor with classical Hodgkin lymphoma. The CDR3 loop is CASSSHSIRRTGKQQPQHF. In DNA form, the CDR3 reads TGTGCCAGCAGTTCCCACTCTATCCGGCGCACAGGGAAGCAACAGCCCCAGCATTTT.